The rows below give T cell receptor beta chains drawn from one sample of a study of cytomegalovirus exposure and HLA in healthy donors. Assay used: immunoSEQ multiplex PCR; TCRdb lists only in-frame clones, some missing. The sample lists around 96,000 clones; roughly 80% were seen once. The sequencing input was PBMCs. Receptor source: a man aged 25-40 years in good health and CMV-seropositive. CDR3s include the opening cysteine and the closing phenylalanine or tryptophan. A D gene is named only where the DNA matches it firmly. Clone size appears in some rows only: once, few, many, or a class for an expanded clone.

v_call	j_call	clone_size	d_call	cdr3_nt	cdr3_aa
TRBV7-9	TRBJ2-7	NA	NA	TGTGCCAGCACCCGCGAAAAAACCTACGAGCAGTACTTC	CASTREKTYEQYF
TRBV2	TRBJ2-1	NA	TRBD2	TGTGCCAGCAGTGACACCCTAGCGGGGGGGTTAGAGCAGTTCTTC	CASSDTLAGGLEQFF
TRBV5-4	TRBJ2-5	NA	NA	TGTGCCAGCAGCTTGGGGCGCTCAGGGTTTGGGGACCAAGAGACCCAGTACTTC	CASSLGRSGFGDQETQYF
TRBV7-2	TRBJ1-2	NA	TRBD1	TGTGCCAGCAGCCATTCTATAGGGACAGGGGGGAACTATGGCTACACCTTC	CASSHSIGTGGNYGYTF
TRBV7-8	TRBJ2-1	NA	TRBD2	TGTGCCAGCAGCTTAACGGGGGGGGTTTACAATGAGCAGTTCTTC	CASSLTGGVYNEQFF
TRBV7-2	TRBJ2-7	NA	NA	TGTGCCAGCAGCCAAAACCCACAGGGCTCCGAGCAGTACTTC	CASSQNPQGSEQYF
TRBV5-6	TRBJ1-4	few	NA	TGTGCCAGCAGGGGGGCAGCTGAAAAACTGTTTTTT	CASRGAAEKLFF
TRBV7-3	TRBJ2-7	NA	NA	TGTGCCAGCAGCTTAAGGGGGCCCGTTTCGGGCGAGCAGTACTTC	CASSLRGPVSGEQYF
TRBV27	TRBJ2-7	NA	TRBD1	TGTGCCAGCAGGAAGACAGGGTCACCCTACGAGCAGTACTTC	CASRKTGSPYEQYF
TRBV18	TRBJ1-3	NA	TRBD1	TGTGCCAGCTCTCGAGACAGGGCTGGAAACACCATATATTTT	CASSRDRAGNTIYF
TRBV29-1	TRBJ2-3	few	TRBD2	TGCAGCGTTGAAGTAAGCGGGGGGGCCAGTACGCAGTATTTT	CSVEVSGGASTQYF
TRBV5-4	TRBJ2-3	NA	TRBD1	TGTGCCAGCAGCTTGGCAAGCTCCGGGACAGGGTCCCCAGATACGCAGTATTTT	CASSLASSGTGSPDTQYF
TRBV2	TRBJ2-3	NA	TRBD1	TGTGCCAGCAGGGATCGGGGGACAGGGGAAGATACGCAGTATTTT	CASRDRGTGEDTQYF
TRBV6-4	TRBJ2-5	NA	TRBD1	TGTGCCAGCAGTGACAGGGGGCGAGAGACCCAGTACTTC	CASSDRGRETQYF
TRBV6-1	TRBJ1-2	NA	NA	TGTGCCAGCAGTGAACCGCTGCAGGGCAAGTATGGCTACACCTTC	CASSEPLQGKYGYTF
TRBV5-4	TRBJ2-2	NA	NA	TGTGCCAGCAGCGTCAAGGTGGGGGCAAGGGCCGGGGAGCTGTTTTTT	CASSVKVGARAGELFF
TRBV4-1	TRBJ1-5	NA	TRBD1	TGCGCCAGCGGTAGCGCAGGGGGCGAGGGTAGCAATCAGCCCCAGCATTTT	CASGSAGGEGSNQPQHF
TRBV5-1	TRBJ2-7	NA	TRBD2	TGCGCCAGCAGCTTGGGGAGCGGGGGGGACGAGCAGTACTTC	CASSLGSGGDEQYF
TRBV30	TRBJ1-3	NA	NA	TGTGCCTGGACGACAGCCTCTGGAAACACCATATATTTT	CAWTTASGNTIYF
TRBV18	TRBJ1-4	few	NA	TGTGCCAGCTCACCCACCCACCTAACAGGGTTTGAGGAAAAACTGTTTTTT	CASSPTHLTGFEEKLFF
TRBV6-5	TRBJ2-7	NA	NA	TGTGCCAGCAGCTACGAAGAGAGTTACTACGAGCAGTACTTC	CASSYEESYYEQYF
TRBV7-3	TRBJ2-1	NA	NA	TGTGCCAGCAGCTTCACAGGTCGTGAGCAGTTCTTC	CASSFTGREQFF
TRBV4-1	TRBJ2-2	NA	NA	TGCGCCAGCAGCCAGCAGCCCGGACTAAACACCGGGGAGCTGTTTTTT	CASSQQPGLNTGELFF